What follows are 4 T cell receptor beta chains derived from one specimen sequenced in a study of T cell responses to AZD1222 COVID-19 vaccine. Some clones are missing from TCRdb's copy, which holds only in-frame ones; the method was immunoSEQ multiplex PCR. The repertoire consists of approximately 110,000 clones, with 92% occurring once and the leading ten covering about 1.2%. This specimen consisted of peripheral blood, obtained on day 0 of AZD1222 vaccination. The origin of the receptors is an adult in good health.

The chain's CDR3 is CASSLAGGRLNEQFF. The CDR3 DNA follows: TGCGCCAGCAGCTTGGCTGGAGGGCGCCTCAATGAGCAGTTCTTC. This sequence joins TRBV5-1 and TRBJ2-1; a possible D gene is TRBD2 (6 bases). Germline CDR1 SGHRS, CDR2 YFSETQ. V was pared by 0 bases and J by 6 bases, with 13 bases between. CDR3 size: 15 residues.

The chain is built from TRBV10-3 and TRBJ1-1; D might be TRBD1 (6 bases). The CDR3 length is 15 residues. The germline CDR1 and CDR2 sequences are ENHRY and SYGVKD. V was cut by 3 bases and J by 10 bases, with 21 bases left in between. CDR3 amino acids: CAISDRPSEAGAAFF. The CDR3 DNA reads TGTGCCATCAGTGACCGCCCCTCCGAGGCAGGGGCAGCTTTCTTT.

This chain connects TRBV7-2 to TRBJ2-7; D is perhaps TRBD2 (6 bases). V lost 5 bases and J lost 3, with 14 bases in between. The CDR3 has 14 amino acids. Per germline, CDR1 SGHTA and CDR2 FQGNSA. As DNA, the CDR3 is TGTGCCAGCAGCCTCGGGACTTTTTACTACGAGCAGTACTTC. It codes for CASSLGTFYYEQYF.

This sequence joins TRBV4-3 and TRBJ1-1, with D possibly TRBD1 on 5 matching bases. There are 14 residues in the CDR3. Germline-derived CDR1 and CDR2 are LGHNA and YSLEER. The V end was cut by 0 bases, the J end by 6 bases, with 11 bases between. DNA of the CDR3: TGCGCCAGCAGCCAAGAAGGGACGACAGCTGAAGCTTTCTTT. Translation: CASSQEGTTAEAFF.